This paragraph covers one T cell receptor beta chain sequence. The junction shows a germline mismatch at one end, possibly a read error. The data originate from a study of T cell responses to AZD1222 COVID-19 vaccine. The protocol was immunoSEQ multiplex PCR, while the TCRdb copy is restricted to in-frame clones and leaves out a portion. The sample lists 150,000 to 200,000 clones, more than 80% occurring once. The CDR3 length is 13 residues. CDR1 is SSHAT and CDR2 is FNYEAQ in the germline V gene (reference sequence). The sequence derives from an adult in good health. Sequencing used peripheral blood, obtained on day 0 of AZD1222 vaccination. V and J are TRBV7-7 and TRBJ2-5; 9 positions agree with TRBD2. The CDR3 sequence: CASSPTSGETQYF. DNA of the CDR3: TGTGCTAGCAGCCCGACTAGCGGAGAGACCCAGTACTTC.